A selection of T cell receptor beta chains follows, all from one sample in a study of OX40 agonist ivuxolimab in advanced cancers. Sequencing was performed with immunoSEQ multiplex PCR; in TCRdb, only in-frame clones are kept and a portion is missing. The repertoire holds some 58,000 clones, with about nine tenths as singletons. The material sequenced was CD4+ or CD8+ T cells sorted from blood, taken in a trial of the OX40 agonist ivuxolimab. The receptors were sampled from an adult with an advanced solid tumor such as melanoma, head and neck, liver or kidney cancer. Each CDR3 is given with its conserved first and last residue. A D gene is named only where the DNA matches it firmly. A row's size may be missing; if present it is once, few, many or a size class.

CDR3 protein: CASSLLHEQYF; CDR3 DNA: TGTGCCAGCAGTCTCCTCCACGAGCAGTACTTC; D gene: -; clone size: few; J gene: TRBJ2-7; V gene: TRBV28
CDR3 protein: CASSFRTGAGNTIYF; CDR3 DNA: TGCGCCAGCAGCTTTCGCACAGGGGCAGGAAACACCATATATTTT; D gene: TRBD1; clone size: -; J gene: TRBJ1-3; V gene: TRBV5-1
CDR3 protein: CASSLEALQETQYF; CDR3 DNA: TGTGCCAGCAGCTTAGAAGCGCTACAAGAGACCCAGTACTTC; D gene: -; clone size: -; J gene: TRBJ2-5; V gene: TRBV7-9
CDR3 protein: CASSSTRGGETQYF; CDR3 DNA: TGTGCCAGCAGTTCCACCAGGGGGGGAGAGACCCAGTACTTC; D gene: -; clone size: -; J gene: TRBJ2-5; V gene: TRBV27
CDR3 protein: CASSRGGSASDTQYF; CDR3 DNA: TGTGCCAGCAGCCGGGGGGGTTCGGCTTCAGATACGCAGTATTTT; D gene: TRBD2; clone size: once; J gene: TRBJ2-3; V gene: TRBV7-9
CDR3 protein: CSVEVTDTQYF; CDR3 DNA: TGCAGCGTTGAGGTAACAGATACGCAGTATTTT; D gene: -; clone size: -; J gene: TRBJ2-3; V gene: TRBV29-1
CDR3 protein: CASRGQGETQYF; CDR3 DNA: TGTGCCTCCCGGGGCCAGGGAGAGACCCAGTACTTC; D gene: -; clone size: once; J gene: TRBJ2-5; V gene: TRBV28
CDR3 protein: CASSLFTDTQYF; CDR3 DNA: TGTGCCAGCAGCTTGTTCACAGATACGCAGTATTTT; D gene: -; clone size: -; J gene: TRBJ2-3; V gene: TRBV11-2
CDR3 protein: CASSEDRAYEQYF; CDR3 DNA: TGTGCCAGCAGTGAGGACAGAGCCTACGAGCAGTACTTC; D gene: -; clone size: -; J gene: TRBJ2-7; V gene: TRBV2
CDR3 protein: CASSFYRGSDTQYF; CDR3 DNA: TGCGCCAGCAGCTTCTACAGGGGTTCAGATACGCAGTATTTT; D gene: TRBD1; clone size: -; J gene: TRBJ2-3; V gene: TRBV5-1
CDR3 protein: CASSQELWGYEQYF; CDR3 DNA: TGCGCCAGCAGCCAAGAACTTTGGGGCTACGAGCAGTACTTC; D gene: -; clone size: -; J gene: TRBJ2-7; V gene: TRBV4-3